This T cell receptor beta chain was identified in a study of spatial heterogeneity in lung cancer. Each CDR3 protein is one row after TCRdb ran MiXCR on the 5' RACE reads. The repertoire holds about 48,000 distinct CDR3 sequences, with about 5.8% as singletons. This clonotype was detected ten times or more. CDR1 MNHNY and CDR2 SVGAGI come from the germline V gene (reference sequence). CDR3 length: 16 residues. The trim removed 5 bases at V and 3 bases at J, leaving 11 bases unmatched. The time point here: sample taken at primary tumor resection. Sequenced here: PBMCs, sampled at surgery. The chain joins TRBV6-6 to TRBJ1-1; 8 nucleotides align to TRBD1. The sequence derives from a male donor with early-stage non-small cell lung cancer. The CDR3 here is CASSTMPTGVDTEAFF. The DNA for the CDR3 is TGTGCCAGCAGTACCATGCCGACAGGGGTCGACACTGAAGCTTTCTTT.